The 19 T cell receptor beta chains in this list originate from one sample, sequenced in a study of T cells in Graves' hyperthyroidism and ophthalmopathy. What was amplified from RNA transcripts were TCR beta CDR3 regions. A first-round RT-PCR of the TCR CDR3 used the HTBI primer set. TCRdb reprocessed the multiplex PCR reads via MiXCR and lists one record per CDR3 protein. The sample holds 300,000 to 450,000 distinct CDR3 sequences, approximately 15% seen once. The sample was blood. The receptor source for this set is a young woman with Graves' ophthalmopathy.

At least ten counts were recorded for this clonotype. The chain uses TRBV11-2 and TRBJ2-7, with 8 bases aligning to TRBD1. The junction had 9 bases not matched to a gene; V was cut back by 1 base and J by 7 bases. Germline-derived CDR1 and CDR2 are SGHAT and FQNNGV. This CDR3 spans 15 amino acids. CDR3 nucleotides: TGTGCCAGCAGCTTAGGTGGGCAGGGGGCTCAAGAGCAGTACTTC. It yields the protein CASSLGGQGAQEQYF.

This clonotype has a count of ten or more. In DNA form, the CDR3 reads TGCAGTGCTAGGCACGCGGGGTTGGAAGAGACCCAGTACTTC. It is translated as CSARHAGLEETQYF. The V gene is TRBV20-1, the J gene TRBJ2-5; D might be TRBD2 (6 bases). There are 14 residues in the CDR3. CDR1 is DFQATT and CDR2 is SNEGSKA in the germline V gene (reference sequence). V lost 3 bases to trimming and J lost 3 bases, with 14 bases between them.

This clonotype was counted ten times or more. J is TRBJ1-4 and V is TRBV12-3 or TRBV12-4, with D unclear. The germline V and J ends were trimmed by 5 bases and 0 bases, with 13 bases remaining between them. This CDR3 is 16 amino acids long. The CDR3 sequence is CASSQAIVATNEKLFF. CDR3 DNA: TGTGCCAGCAGTCAGGCAATAGTTGCAACTAATGAAAAACTGTTTTTT.

The table lists this clonotype with many counts. The rearrangement joins TRBV28 to TRBJ1-1; TRBD1 might be the D (5 bases). The CDR3 is made up of 15 amino acids. CDR1 and CDR2 (germline): MDHEN, SYDVKM. Trimming pared 3 bases from V and 5 bases from J, leaving 16 bases between. CDR3 DNA sequence: TGTGCCAGCAGTTTGGCCCAGGGAGCTGGGACTGAAGCTTTCTTT. Protein product: CASSLAQGAGTEAFF.

The J gene is TRBJ1-5, the V gene TRBV5-1; tentative D call: TRBD1 (5 bases). V lost 1 base to trimming and J lost 0 bases, with 14 bases between them. Germline V gene lookup returns CDR1 SGHRS and CDR2 YFSETQ. The CDR3 covers 17 residues. The CDR3 nucleotides read TGCGCCAGCAGCTTGTTAGGACACCAATATAGCAATCAGCCCCAGCATTTT. Its protein is CASSLLGHQYSNQPQHF.

This clonotype showed up many times. The rearrangement uses TRBV5-1 and TRBJ2-7, with 7 nucleotides matching TRBD1. The trim removed 2 bases at V and 3 bases at J, leaving 5 bases unmatched. The CDR3 contains 14 residues. The germline V gene encodes CDR1 SGHRS and CDR2 YFSETQ. In nucleotides, the CDR3 is TGCGCCAGCAGCTTCCGGGACAGTTACTACGAGCAGTACTTC. It is translated as CASSFRDSYYEQYF. Drawing the rest from reference TRBV5-1 and TRBJ2-7, the complete variable domain is KAGVTQTPRYLIKTRGQQVTLSCSPISGHRSVSWYQQTPGQGLQFLFEYFSETQRNKGNFPGRFSGRQFSNSRSEMNVSTLELGDSALYLCASSFRDSYYEQYFGPGTRLTVT.

This clonotype was detected once. The CDR3 region has the DNA TGTGCCAGCAGCCCGAGCTCAGGGAGAATCGACGAGCAGTACTTC. Protein: CASSPSSGRIDEQYF. This chain links TRBV6-2 or TRBV6-3 with TRBJ2-7; D is possibly TRBD1 or TRBD2 (5 bases each). The ends were cut back, 6 bases at V and 5 bases at J, with 20 bases in the middle. The CDR3 loop spans 15 amino acids. In germline, CDR1 is MNHEY, CDR2 SVGEGT.

This clonotype has at least ten counts. The V call is TRBV2, the J call TRBJ1-1; D is unresolved. V gave up 4 bases and J gave up 0 bases, with 18 bases separating them. This CDR3 spans 17 amino acids. Germline V gene sequence: CDR1 SNHLY, CDR2 FYNNEI. CDR3 sequence: CASSGLDATKMNTEAFF. The CDR3 nucleotides read TGTGCCAGCAGTGGACTGGACGCGACCAAGATGAACACTGAAGCTTTCTTT.

This clonotype has more than one count but fewer than ten. This chain connects TRBV7-9 to TRBJ1-4; D unresolved. Trimming left V 3 bases short and J 8 bases short, with 13 bases between. CDR1 is SEHNR and CDR2 is FQNEAQ in the germline V gene (reference sequence). The CDR3 loop spans 14 amino acids. The CDR3 nucleotides read TGTGCCAGCAGCTTTCTTCCAAAAGGGGAAAAACTGTTTTTT. Translation: CASSFLPKGEKLFF. Looking up the rest from reference TRBV7-9 and TRBJ1-4 gives the full variable domain: DTGVSQNPRHKITKRGQNVTFRCDPISEHNRLYWYRQTLGQGPEFLTYFQNEAQLEKSRLLSDRFSAERPKGSFSTLEIQRTEQGDSAMYLCASSFLPKGEKLFFGSGTQLSVL.

This clonotype was detected ten times or more. Mismatch with germline at one junction end may stem from a read error. This chain uses TRBV7-2 with TRBJ1-1, with D possibly being TRBD1 (6 bases). This CDR3 comprises 14 residues. Germline lookup yields CDR1 SGHTA and CDR2 FQGNSA. CDR3 nucleotides: TGTGCCAGCAGCCCATACGACAGGAACGCTGAAGCTTTCTTT. This codes for CASSPYDRNAEAFF.

For this clonotype: This could be a read error, since a much larger clone is one nucleotide away. The V call is TRBV7-9, the J call TRBJ2-3; a possible D gene is TRBD2 (5 bases). Germline CDR1 is SEHNR and CDR2 is FQNEAQ (reference sequence). V was cut by 3 bases and J by 1 base, with 11 bases left in between. This CDR3 region has 15 residues. The CDR3 is CASSLDSVGTDTQYF. CDR3 DNA: TGTGCCAGCAGCTTGGACTCCGTTGGCACAGATACGCAGTATTTT.

This clonotype was observed a few times. CDR3 protein: CASSLAQIQGNYGYTF. CDR3 DNA sequence: TGTGCCAGCAGCTTGGCCCAAATACAGGGTAACTATGGCTACACCTTC. This chain joins TRBV5-4 and TRBJ1-2; tentatively, D is TRBD1 (6 bases). The CDR3 has 16 residues. Germline CDR1 and CDR2: SGHNT and YYREEE (reference sequence). Trimming left V 0 bases short and J 1 base short, with 13 bases between.

Only a few counts were recorded for this clonotype. The chain couples TRBV27 to TRBJ1-5; maybe TRBD1 (5 bases). Deletions cut 1 base from V and 4 bases from J, with 8 bases between. The CDR3 contains 14 residues. Germline CDR1 and CDR2: MNHEY and SMNVEV (reference sequence). The CDR3 loop is CASSLFRGNQPQHF. Written as DNA, the CDR3 is TGTGCCAGCAGTTTATTTAGGGGAAATCAGCCCCAGCATTTT.

This clonotype appeared many times. The rearrangement joins TRBV18 to TRBJ2-3, with D unresolved. Germline CDR1 reads KGHSH; CDR2 reads LQKENI. Trimming removed 0 bases at V and 4 bases at J, with 8 bases between. The CDR3 extends over 14 amino acids. For the CDR3, the DNA is TGTGCCAGCTCACCACCACCCGGAGCAGATACGCAGTATTTT. As protein: CASSPPPGADTQYF.

The table lists this clonotype with a few counts. The chain recombines TRBV10-3 with TRBJ2-1, with TRBD1 identical over 9 bases. This CDR3 comprises 16 residues. V dropped 7 bases and J dropped 0; count of bases not matched to a gene: 7. Germline V gene lookup returns CDR1 ENHRY and CDR2 SYGVKD. CDR3 in DNA: TGTGCCATCAATCTCGGGACAGGGAACTCCTACAATGAGCAGTTCTTC. Protein product: CAINLGTGNSYNEQFF.

This clonotype was found once. A junction end diverges from the germline sequence, so it may reflect a read error. The genes are TRBV12-5 and TRBJ1-1; weak D call: TRBD1 (6 bases). The germline CDR1 and CDR2 sequences are LGHNT and FRNRAP. CDR3 size: 14 residues. CDR3 coding DNA: TGTGCTAGTTGTTTGCCATCGGGACACCCAGAAGCTTTCTTT. It specifies CASCLPSGHPEAFF. The complete variable domain, with remaining parts taken from reference TRBV12-5 and TRBJ1-1, reads DARVTQTPRHKVTEMGQEVTMRCQPILGHNTVFWYRQTMMQGLELLAYFRNRAPLDDSGMPKDRFSAEMPDATLATLKIQPSEPRDSAVYFCASCLPSGHPEAFFGQGTRLTVV.

This clonotype has more than one count but fewer than ten. This chain uses TRBV5-1 with TRBJ2-7; 11 positions agree with TRBD2. J lost 2 bases, V lost 0 bases, and 1 base had no gene match. From germline, CDR1 is SGHRS and CDR2 YFSETQ. The CDR3 is made up of 15 amino acids. CDR3 region: CASSLGLAGPYEQYF. Written as DNA, the CDR3 is TGCGCCAGCAGCTTGGGACTAGCGGGGCCCTACGAGCAGTACTTC.

This clonotype appeared many times. The chain is built from TRBV7-9 and TRBJ1-1; D is uncertain. Germline loops: CDR1 SEHNR, CDR2 FQNEAQ (reference sequence). There are 12 residues in the CDR3. Between the trimmed V and J ends, which lost 5 bases and 6 bases, there was a span of 10 bases. Here the CDR3 reads CASSPDLAEAFF. CDR3 bases: TGTGCCAGCAGCCCGGACCTCGCTGAAGCTTTCTTT.

This clonotype was observed many times. The chain uses TRBV12-3 or TRBV12-4 and TRBJ1-1, with a weak D call TRBD1 (6 bases). The V end lost 2 bases, the J end lost 0 bases, and 19 bases lay between the germline ends. The CDR3 is 18 amino acids. The CDR3 DNA follows: TGTGCCAGCAGTTTATCCGATATTGGGGGCTCCATGAACACTGAAGCTTTCTTT. It translates to CASSLSDIGGSMNTEAFF.